This TCR beta chain was profiled in a study of CD4 and CD8 cells across lung adenocarcinoma regions (dated by TCRdb to the late 2010s). Regarding the complete study: Intratumor heterogeneity of the T cell receptor repertoire was examined by comparing tumor centers with tumor margins.

This clonotype was found a few times. The clone's antigen remains unknown. No much larger clone exists at a distance of one base, and base qualities are not known. Per the germline V gene, SGHTA is the CDR1 and FQGNSA is the CDR2. The CDR3 spans 14 residues, from the cysteine through the phenylalanine. Only the CDR3 part of the read is kept: 42 bases, read in frame from the first base. V loses 1 base, J loses 7 bases, and the germline ends lie 11 bases apart. Library prep was done by PCR. TCRdb names HiSeq X Ten as the instrument used. TCRdb reran the public reads through fastp at Q25 and MiXCR, keeping productive beta chains. CDR3 protein duplicates are merged, each entry listing the most common genes and DNA. The sample table shows roughly 18,000 distinct CDR3 sequences, and roughly half are seen once. Approximately 60% of the sample is taken by the ten largest. The donors were patients who had localized lung adenocarcinoma, which is a subtype of non-small cell lung cancer. These samples came from the centers of localized lung adenocarcinomas. For TCR repertoire analysis, CD8+ T cells from tumor tissue were profiled separately from CD4+ T cells.

The receptor chain draws on TRBV7-2 and TRBJ2-4; D gene: possibly TRBD2, on 6 matching bases. The clonotype was recovered from a female donor with lung adenocarcinoma. The CD4 and CD8 labels of this study may be unreliable. What was sequenced was CD8+ T cells from the center of a lung tumor. This sample's cell subset or site label indicates: tumor center region. CDR3 loop: CASSLGAGNNIQYF. The base sequence is TGTGCCAGCAGCTTAGGGGCGGGGAATAACATTCAGTACTTC.